These 5 T cell receptor beta chains came from one sample sequenced in a study of cytomegalovirus exposure and HLA in healthy donors. The PCR ran on 60 Vbeta and 13 Jbeta primers. Clones were sequenced by immunoSEQ multiplex PCR, and TCRdb holds only the in-frame ones, with some missing. The sample has about 70,000 clones, roughly 81% seen once; the top ten hold 11%. Sequencing used PBMCs. The receptors stem from a human donor in good health.

In its sample, this clone was seen a few times. The genes are TRBV5-1 and TRBJ2-7; 12 nucleotides match TRBD2. The V gene's germline CDR1 is SGHRS and CDR2 YFSETQ. This CDR3 has 17 residues. The junction had 8 bases not matched to a gene; V was cut back by 4 bases and J by 0 bases. CDR3 in DNA: TGCGCCAGCAGCACCGGGACTAGCGGGCCGAGCTCCTACGAGCAGTACTTC. Residues: CASSTGTSGPSSYEQYF.

The chain couples TRBV2 to TRBJ2-7; TRBD1 agrees at 10 bases. The CDR3 is 14 residues long. In germline, CDR1 is SNHLY, CDR2 FYNNEI. V shed 4 bases, J shed 6 bases, and the junction held 6 bases outside the gene matches. The CDR3 coding sequence is TGTGCCAGCAGTGCCGGGACAGGGGACCGCGAGCAGTACTTC. It translates to CASSAGTGDREQYF.

The rearrangement uses TRBV4-1 and TRBJ1-4; D possibly corresponds to TRBD1 (6 bases). The germline V gene encodes CDR1 MGHRA and CDR2 YSYEKL. The CDR3 is made up of 13 amino acids. Trimming cost V 7 bases and J 5 bases, with 11 bases left between them. The CDR3 region is CASNRQVNEKLFF. The CDR3 DNA reads TGCGCCAGCAATAGACAGGTGAATGAAAAACTGTTTTTT.

This chain uses TRBV4-1 with TRBJ2-3, with 10 bases lining up with TRBD2. Germline V gene lookup returns CDR1 MGHRA and CDR2 YSYEKL. V dropped 5 bases and J dropped 4; count of bases not matched to a gene: 12. The length of the CDR3 is 17 residues. In nucleotides, the CDR3 is TGCGCCAGCAGCGCGAGGACTAGCGGATTAGGGGCAGATACGCAGTATTTT. Translated: CASSARTSGLGADTQYF.

V gene TRBV14 combines with J gene TRBJ2-1; 10 bases agree with TRBD2. Germline lookup yields CDR1 SGHDN and CDR2 FVKESK. This CDR3 contains 15 residues. Losses at the gene ends were 2 bases for V and 9 bases for J; bases not matched to a gene: 7. CDR3 in amino acids: CASSQLAGVLAEQFF. The CDR3 nucleotides are TGTGCCAGCAGCCAACTAGCGGGAGTATTGGCTGAGCAGTTCTTC. Full variable domain (outside the CDR3, taken from reference TRBV14 and TRBJ2-1): EAGVTQFPSHSVIEKGQTVTLRCDPISGHDNLYWYRRVMGKEIKFLLHFVKESKQDESGMPNNRFLAERTGGTYSTLKVQPAELEDSGVYFCASSQLAGVLAEQFFGPGTRLTVL.